This TCR beta chain was identified in a study of radiotherapy plus CTLA-4 blockade in lung cancer. For the study at large: Objective response rate was over 15%; disease control rate, around 31%. Study observations and caveats: The best predictor of response was reported to be early blood T cell clone dynamics, with interferon-beta. Blood-borne expansion of tumor-derived TCR clones followed radiotherapy plus ipilimumab.

The CDR3 covers 15 residues. V dropped 4 bases and J dropped 3 bases, with 13 bases sitting between them. CDR1 is SGHTA and CDR2 is FQGTGA in the germline V gene. Sequencing was performed with immunoSEQ multiplex PCR; in TCRdb, only in-frame clones are kept and a portion is missing. Here the sample spans about 110,000 clones, 81% being singletons. As concerns this clone: Its antigen is undetermined.

The chain recombines TRBV7-3 with TRBJ2-1, with D perhaps TRBD1 (6 bases). This receptor was taken from a human donor with non-small cell lung cancer that progressed on radiotherapy plus ipilimumab. Some clones in this sample may be carry-over from other donors' samples. Sample: peripheral blood, taken from a patient treated with radiotherapy plus ipilimumab. CDR3 sequence (DNA): TGTGCCAGCAGCTCACTAGGGGGTATCTACAATGAGCAGTTCTTC. Translating it yields CASSSLGGIYNEQFF.